These T cell receptor beta chains were read from a single sample in a study of cytomegalovirus exposure and HLA in healthy donors. Sequencing used immunoSEQ multiplex PCR; TCRdb keeps in-frame clones, though not all of them. The sample lists 110,000 to 150,000 clones, under 80% occurring once. The sequenced sample consisted of PBMCs. Receptor source: a woman in her 50s in good health and CMV-seropositive. Both conserved end residues are part of each CDR3. A D gene is named only where the DNA matches it firmly. The size entry is marked missing in some rows and otherwise reads once, few, many or a size class.

d_call,cdr3_length,clone_size,v_call,j_call,cdr3_aa,cdr3_nt
-,15,-,TRBV5-1,TRBJ1-1,CASSPPARGNTEAFF,TGCGCCAGCAGCCCCCCGGCCAGGGGTAACACTGAAGCTTTCTTT
-,14,-,TRBV5-1,TRBJ2-2,CASSPEGNTGELFF,TGCGCCAGCAGCCCTGAGGGAAACACCGGGGAGCTGTTTTTT
-,15,-,TRBV7-9,TRBJ1-4,CASSPTGATNEKLFF,TGTGCCAGCAGCCCTACGGGAGCAACTAATGAAAAACTGTTTTTT
-,17,-,TRBV9,TRBJ1-5,CASSVPRAPNSNQPQHF,TGTGCCAGCAGCGTACCCAGGGCACCAAATAGCAATCAGCCCCAGCATTTT
-,16,-,TRBV6-1,TRBJ1-3,CASSEAMTVSGNTIYF,TGTGCCAGCAGTGAAGCGATGACAGTCTCTGGAAACACCATATATTTT
-,12,-,TRBV6-6,TRBJ1-5,CASRFTGQPQHF,TGTGCCAGCAGATTTACCGGTCAGCCCCAGCATTTT
TRBD1,15,-,TRBV11-2,TRBJ2-7,CASSRDRAGLYEQYF,TGTGCCAGCAGCCGGGACAGGGCAGGCCTCTACGAGCAGTACTTC
TRBD1,14,-,TRBV7-8,TRBJ2-4,CASSARTGKNIQYF,TGTGCCAGCAGCGCACGGACAGGCAAAAACATTCAGTACTTC
TRBD2,14,few,TRBV6-4,TRBJ2-1,CASSDGTSGNEQFF,TGTGCCAGCAGTGACGGGACTAGCGGCAATGAGCAGTTCTTC
-,15,-,TRBV5-5,TRBJ1-4,CASSLSHNPAEKLFF,TGTGCCAGCAGCTTGTCGCACAACCCAGCGGAAAAACTGTTTTTT
-,14,-,TRBV11-3,TRBJ1-5,CASSLEWTGQPQHF,TGTGCCAGCAGCTTAGAGTGGACGGGGCAGCCCCAGCATTTT
TRBD2,13,-,TRBV6-5,TRBJ2-5,CASRASGVGTQYF,TGTGCCAGCAGGGCTAGCGGGGTTGGGACCCAGTACTTC
-,14,-,TRBV7-6,TRBJ1-2,CASSRTTESYGYTF,TGTGCCAGCAGCCGAACGACAGAATCCTATGGCTACACCTTC
-,16,-,TRBV23-1,TRBJ1-2,CASSQASMTEAYGYTF,TGCGCCAGCAGTCAAGCCTCTATGACAGAAGCCTATGGCTACACCTTC
TRBD1,13,-,TRBV19,TRBJ2-7,CASSPRGHYEQYF,TGTGCCAGTAGCCCTAGGGGGCACTACGAGCAGTACTTC
-,13,-,TRBV7-2,TRBJ1-4,CASSLGMNEKLFF,TGTGCCAGCAGTCTCGGGATGAATGAAAAACTGTTTTTT
-,11,few,TRBV5-8,TRBJ2-7,CASSSPYEQYF,TGTGCCAGCAGCTCACCCTACGAGCAGTACTTC
-,12,-,TRBV5-6,TRBJ1-1,CASSLQNTEAFF,TGTGCCAGCAGCTTACAGAACACTGAAGCTTTCTTT
-,16,-,TRBV5-4,TRBJ1-1,CASSLPIQGSGTEAFF,TGTGCCAGCAGCTTGCCGATTCAGGGCTCAGGCACTGAAGCTTTCTTT
TRBD1,13,few,TRBV10-2,TRBJ2-5,CASVPFDRAFSHF,TGCGCCAGCGTACCTTTCGACAGGGCCTTCAGTCACTTC
-,14,-,TRBV4-1,TRBJ1-4,CASSRAATNEKLFF,TGCGCCAGCAGCAGAGCTGCAACTAATGAAAAACTGTTTTTT
TRBD1,15,-,TRBV7-9,TRBJ1-1,CASRRITGGGTEAFF,TGTGCCAGCAGGCGGATTACAGGGGGTGGAACTGAAGCTTTCTTT
-,17,-,TRBV18,TRBJ2-6,CASSPLRDASGANVLTF,TGTGCCAGCTCACCACTGCGAGATGCCTCTGGGGCCAACGTCCTGACTTTC
TRBD1,16,-,TRBV7-6,TRBJ1-1,CASSHMTGATRNEAFF,TGTGCCAGCAGCCACATGACAGGGGCCACGAGAAATGAAGCTTTCTTT
TRBD1,17,-,TRBV30,TRBJ2-7,CAWAGQGGYIGSYEQYF,TGTGCCTGGGCGGGACAGGGGGGTTACATCGGCAGCTACGAGCAGTACTTC
-,13,-,TRBV10-2,TRBJ1-6,CASQGSSGSPLHF,TGCGCCAGTCAGGGGTCGAGCGGTTCACCCCTCCACTTT
-,15,-,TRBV7-3,TRBJ2-7,CASRNSRGTSYEQYF,TGTGCCAGCAGGAATTCCCGGGGAACCTCCTACGAGCAGTACTTC
-,16,-,TRBV7-9,TRBJ1-3,CATGHQASSGGNTIYF,TGTGCCACGGGACACCAAGCCTCCTCGGGGGGAAACACCATATATTTT
-,15,-,TRBV11-2,TRBJ1-1,CASSPSRGFGGEAFF,TGTGCCAGCAGCCCCTCGAGGGGGTTTGGGGGTGAAGCTTTCTTT
-,15,-,TRBV9,TRBJ1-1,CASSVSGQTSTEAFF,TGTGCCAGCAGCGTATCAGGGCAGACTAGCACTGAAGCTTTCTTT
TRBD2,15,-,TRBV2,TRBJ2-5,CASSVGLAGDETQYF,TGTGCCAGCAGTGTAGGACTAGCGGGGGATGAGACCCAGTACTTC
-,15,-,TRBV9,TRBJ1-1,CASSASTGSDTEAFF,TGTGCCAGCAGCGCTAGTACAGGGTCGGACACTGAAGCTTTCTTT
TRBD1,16,-,TRBV19,TRBJ1-3,CASSVPYRGPEDTIYF,TGTGCCAGTAGTGTACCCTACAGGGGTCCGGAGGACACCATATATTTT
TRBD2,13,-,TRBV11-3,TRBJ2-1,CASSYRLANEQFF,TGTGCCAGCAGCTATCGACTAGCCAATGAGCAGTTCTTC
TRBD1,15,-,TRBV7-9,TRBJ1-2,CASSLGQGGNYGYTF,TGTGCCAGCAGCCTAGGACAGGGGGGAAACTATGGCTACACCTTC
-,12,-,TRBV5-4,TRBJ2-1,CASTSPGSQQFF,TGTGCCAGCACCTCCCCCGGGAGCCAGCAGTTCTTC
-,13,few,TRBV6-5,TRBJ2-7,CASSLSLGPEQYF,TGTGCCAGCAGCCTCAGTCTGGGGCCCGAGCAGTACTTC
TRBD2,16,-,TRBV28,TRBJ2-3,CASRPLGLEGTDTQYF,TGTGCCAGCAGACCCCTGGGACTAGAGGGCACAGATACGCAGTATTTT
TRBD1,18,-,TRBV19,TRBJ1-2,CASSYTPGTVFFNYGYTF,TGTGCCAGTAGCTACACCCCCGGGACAGTTTTTTTTAACTATGGCTACACCTTC
-,15,-,TRBV9,TRBJ1-4,CASSPGHATNEKLFF,TGTGCCAGCAGCCCGGGACACGCAACTAATGAAAAACTGTTTTTT
TRBD1,12,-,TRBV7-9,TRBJ1-2,CASLRTGYGYTF,TGTGCCAGCCTCCGGACAGGTTACGGCTACACCTTC
TRBD1,14,few,TRBV5-6,TRBJ1-1,CASSGDRGYTEAFF,TGTGCCAGCAGTGGGGACAGGGGATATACTGAAGCTTTCTTT